Sequencing of this T cell receptor (beta chain) was carried out in a study of molecular identifiers for immune sequencing clone quantification. This clonotype was found many times. Its antigen remains unidentified. Study-wide findings and caveats: Spiked Jurkat TCR RNA equal to one cell could reportedly be picked out among 900,000 to 1,000,000 naive cells.

TCRdb re-called the PCR reads through MiXCR, storing one row per CDR3 protein. The sample lists some 590,000 distinct CDR3 sequences, about 25% occurring once. Sorting selected naive CD8 T cells with a CD8+CD4-CCR7+CD45RA+ phenotype. The CDR3 contains 15 residues. V lost 5 bases to trimming and J lost 4 bases; unmatched junction nucleotides: 8. Germline-derived CDR1 and CDR2 are SEHNR and FQNEAQ (reference sequence). The clonotype comes from a human donor in good health. Some libraries in this study had Jurkat cell RNA spiked in. The V call is TRBV7-9, the J call TRBJ2-4; 7 bases are shared with TRBD1. The specimen was naive CD8+ T cells from blood, with Jurkat cell RNA spiked in. Subset in this sample: FACS-sorted CD8+CD4-CCR7+CD45RA+ naive T cells. The CDR3 DNA sequence: TGTGCCAGCAGCCTAACCGGGACAGTGAAAAACATTCAGTACTTC. This translates into CASSLTGTVKNIQYF.